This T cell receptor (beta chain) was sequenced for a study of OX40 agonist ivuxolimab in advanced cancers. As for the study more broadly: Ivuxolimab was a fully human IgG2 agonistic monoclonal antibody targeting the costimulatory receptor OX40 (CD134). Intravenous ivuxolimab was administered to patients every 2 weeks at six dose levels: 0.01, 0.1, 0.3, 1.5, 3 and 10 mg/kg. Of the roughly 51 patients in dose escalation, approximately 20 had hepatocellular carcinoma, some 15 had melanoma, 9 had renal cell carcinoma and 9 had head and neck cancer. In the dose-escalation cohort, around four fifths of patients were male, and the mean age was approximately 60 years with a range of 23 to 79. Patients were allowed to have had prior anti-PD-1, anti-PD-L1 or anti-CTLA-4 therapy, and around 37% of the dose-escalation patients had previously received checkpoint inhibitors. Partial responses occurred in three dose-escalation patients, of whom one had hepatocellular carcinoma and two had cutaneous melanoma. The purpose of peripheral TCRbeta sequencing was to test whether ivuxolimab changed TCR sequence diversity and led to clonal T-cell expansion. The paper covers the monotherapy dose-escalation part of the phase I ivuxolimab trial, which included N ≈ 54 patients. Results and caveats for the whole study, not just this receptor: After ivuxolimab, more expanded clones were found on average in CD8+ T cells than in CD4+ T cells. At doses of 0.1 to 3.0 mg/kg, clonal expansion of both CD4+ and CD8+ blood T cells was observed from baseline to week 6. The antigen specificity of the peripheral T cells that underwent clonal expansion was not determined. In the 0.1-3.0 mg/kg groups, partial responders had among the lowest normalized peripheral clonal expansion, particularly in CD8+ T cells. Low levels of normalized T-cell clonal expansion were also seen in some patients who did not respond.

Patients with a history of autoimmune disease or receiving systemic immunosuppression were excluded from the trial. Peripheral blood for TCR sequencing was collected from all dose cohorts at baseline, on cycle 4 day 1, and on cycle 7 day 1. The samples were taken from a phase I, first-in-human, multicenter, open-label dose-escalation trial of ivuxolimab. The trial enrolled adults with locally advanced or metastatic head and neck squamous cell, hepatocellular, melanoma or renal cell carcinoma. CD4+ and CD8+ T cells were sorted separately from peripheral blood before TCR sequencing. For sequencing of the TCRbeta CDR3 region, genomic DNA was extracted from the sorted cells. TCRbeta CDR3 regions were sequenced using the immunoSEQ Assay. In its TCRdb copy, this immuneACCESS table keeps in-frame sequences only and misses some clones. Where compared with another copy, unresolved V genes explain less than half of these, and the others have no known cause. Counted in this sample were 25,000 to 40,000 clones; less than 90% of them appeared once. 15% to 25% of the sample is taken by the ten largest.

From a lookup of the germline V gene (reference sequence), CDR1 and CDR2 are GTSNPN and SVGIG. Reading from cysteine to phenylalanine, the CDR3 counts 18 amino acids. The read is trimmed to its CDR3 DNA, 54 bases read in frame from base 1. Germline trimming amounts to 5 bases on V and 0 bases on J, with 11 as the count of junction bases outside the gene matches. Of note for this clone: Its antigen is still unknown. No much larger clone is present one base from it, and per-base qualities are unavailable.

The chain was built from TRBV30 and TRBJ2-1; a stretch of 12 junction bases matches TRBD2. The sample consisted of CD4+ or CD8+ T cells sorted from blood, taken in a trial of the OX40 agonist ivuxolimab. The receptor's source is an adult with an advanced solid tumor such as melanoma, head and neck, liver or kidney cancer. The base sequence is TGTGCCTGGGCCGGGACTAGCGGGCGAGGGAGCTCCTACAATGAGCAGTTCTTC. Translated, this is CAWAGTSGRGSSYNEQFF. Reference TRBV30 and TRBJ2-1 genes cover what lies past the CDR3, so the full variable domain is SQTIHQWPATLVQPVGSPLSLECTVEGTSNPNLYWYRQAAGRGLQLLFYSVGIGQISSEVPQNLSASRPQDRQFILSSKKLLLSDSGFYLCAWAGTSGRGSSYNEQFFGPGTRLTVL.